This T cell receptor (beta chain) derives from a study of beta chain features in type 1 diabetes. Whole-study results and caveats: In every one of the four CD4+ subsets, TCRB CDR3s were moderately but significantly shorter in Type 1 diabetes patients. It was among patients, rather than healthy donors, that naive, central memory and Treg TCRB repertoires appeared more similar.

This clone has a handful of counts. Its matching antigen is unknown. CDR1 is SNHLY and CDR2 is FYNNEI in the germline V gene. V was cut by 6 bases and J by 3 bases, with 10 bases left in between. The CDR3 is 13 residues long. Reverse transcribing all isolated RNA meant expressed TCRB transcripts were sequenced. Sequencing used immunoSEQ multiplex PCR; TCRdb keeps in-frame clones, though not all of them. The sample shows nearly 700,000 clones, under 15% of them seen only once. The authors sorted CD4+ naive, central memory, regulatory and stem cell-like memory cells via CD45RO/CCR7/CD25/CD127/CD95/CD27. This clonotype was obtained from a young man with type 1 diabetes. Material for sequencing was naive CD4+ T cells from blood. V gene TRBV2 combines with J gene TRBJ2-3; the D gene is possibly TRBD1 (6 bases). The CDR3 loop reads CASRTQGTDTQYF. CDR3 sequence (DNA): TGTGCCAGCAGAACACAGGGTACAGATACGCAGTATTTT.